This is a list of T cell receptor beta chains from one sample in a study of blood T cell repertoires in COVID-19. TCRdb keeps only in-frame clones here, not all; method: immunoSEQ multiplex PCR. There are under 60,000 clones in the sample; roughly 90% occur only once, and roughly 3.6% lies in the top ten. The sequencing sample was made of peripheral blood. The receptors originated from a man aged 45-60 years with acute or convalescent COVID-19. CDR3s leave out the opening cysteine and the closing phenylalanine or tryptophan. Each record gives: D gene, V gene, J gene, clone size, CDR3 protein. D genes are given only for firm matches. Not all rows give a size; the values are once, few, many and, for expanded clones, a class.

.,TRBV29-1,TRBJ2-3,.,SSWTGLLGDTQY
TRBD2,TRBV14,TRBJ2-1,.,ASSLTASGRYNEQF
.,TRBV11-3,TRBJ2-1,.,ASSLGRDEQF
.,TRBV7-9,TRBJ1-1,.,ASSLAGGEKAF
TRBD2,TRBV11-2,TRBJ2-1,.,ASSLRFPGLAGEGNEQF
TRBD1,TRBV18,TRBJ1-1,.,ASSPGQGANTEAF
.,TRBV5-4,TRBJ2-1,.,ASSFPEENNEQF
.,TRBV3-1/TRBV3-2,TRBJ2-7,.,ASSQGWDTVVAYEQY
TRBD1,TRBV12-3/TRBV12-4,TRBJ1-2,.,ASKTGLVGYT
TRBD2,TRBV19,TRBJ2-2,.,ASSERLAGGTGELF
.,TRBV19,TRBJ2-1,.,ASSTAWGKIQF
.,TRBV5-1,TRBJ2-7,.,ASSLAGASEQY
.,TRBV27,TRBJ1-1,.,ASTRSGGWGTEAF
.,TRBV6-5,TRBJ1-2,.,ASSSEGVGYT
TRBD2,TRBV19,TRBJ2-1,.,ASRLAGGLYNEQF
.,TRBV27,TRBJ2-7,.,ASSLGLRTYEQY
.,TRBV19,TRBJ1-1,.,ASSIGATEAF
TRBD2,TRBV6-6,TRBJ2-7,.,ASQREGLDEQY
TRBD2,TRBV27,TRBJ2-7,.,ASSRTSGSWNHEQY
.,TRBV24-1,TRBJ1-2,.,ATSEVSNYGYT
.,TRBV5-1,TRBJ1-1,.,ASSLDNMNTEAF
.,TRBV11-3,TRBJ2-7,.,ASSQAGYEQY
TRBD1,TRBV5-5,TRBJ2-3,.,ASSYDQGQGISQY
TRBD2,TRBV29-1,TRBJ2-1,.,SVEGLAGPNEQF
.,TRBV9,TRBJ1-3,.,ASSVAVTGGNTIY
TRBD1,TRBV28,TRBJ1-6,few,GIQGQGPSYNSPLH
.,TRBV11-3,TRBJ2-1,.,ASSPGGEQF
TRBD1,TRBV5-8,TRBJ2-1,.,ASSPGQRYNEQF
.,TRBV5-4,TRBJ2-3,.,ASSLTVTDTQY
TRBD1,TRBV5-6,TRBJ1-3,.,ASSFRGPVSGNTIY
TRBD1,TRBV5-5,TRBJ2-7,.,ASTRTPGQVTYEQY
.,TRBV24-1,TRBJ1-5,.,AISDRRNEPQH
TRBD1,TRBV28,TRBJ2-7,.,ASRGTGGSYEQY
.,TRBV6-2/TRBV6-3,TRBJ1-1,.,ASSPGTGLKNTEAF
TRBD1,TRBV7-9,TRBJ2-7,.,ASSPGQGNEQY
TRBD1,TRBV7-2,TRBJ2-2,.,ASSFHRQGGELF
.,TRBV9,TRBJ1-6,.,ASSAVEGFNSPLH
TRBD2,TRBV10-3,TRBJ2-7,once,AISDFGPGRAARAEQY
.,TRBV15,TRBJ1-4,.,ATSRVVLGKLF
.,TRBV6-2/TRBV6-3,TRBJ1-5,.,ASSYNRVYSNQPQH
.,TRBV7-8,TRBJ1-5,.,ASSLATTANQPQH
TRBD1,TRBV11-2,TRBJ1-2,.,ASSSTGGFYGYT
.,TRBV6-6,TRBJ2-1,.,ASSRKSSYNEQF